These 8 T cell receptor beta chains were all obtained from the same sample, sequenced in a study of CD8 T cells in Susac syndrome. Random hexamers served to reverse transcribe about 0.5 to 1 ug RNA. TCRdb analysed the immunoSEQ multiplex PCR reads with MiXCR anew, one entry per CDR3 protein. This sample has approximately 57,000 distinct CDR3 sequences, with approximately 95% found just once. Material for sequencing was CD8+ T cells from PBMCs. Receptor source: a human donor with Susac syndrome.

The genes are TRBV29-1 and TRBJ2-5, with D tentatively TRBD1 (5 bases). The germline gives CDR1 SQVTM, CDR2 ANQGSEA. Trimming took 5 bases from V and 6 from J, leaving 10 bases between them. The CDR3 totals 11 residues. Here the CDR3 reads CSVLQGKTQYF. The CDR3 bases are TGCAGCGTTCTTCAGGGAAAGACCCAGTACTTC.

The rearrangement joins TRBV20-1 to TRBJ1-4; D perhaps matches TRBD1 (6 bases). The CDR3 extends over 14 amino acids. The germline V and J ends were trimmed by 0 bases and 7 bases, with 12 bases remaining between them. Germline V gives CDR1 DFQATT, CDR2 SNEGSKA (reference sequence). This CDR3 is CSAREGGLGEKLFF. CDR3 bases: TGCAGTGCTAGAGAGGGGGGCCTCGGTGAAAAACTGTTTTTT.

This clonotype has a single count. The CDR3 is CASSFELGGISASQHF. The CDR3 DNA reads TGTGCCAGCAGTTTTGAGTTAGGCGGGATATCAGCGTCCCAGCATTTT. V and J are TRBV12-3 or TRBV12-4 and TRBJ1-5; D is undetermined. Trimming took off 3 bases at V and 11 bases at J, with 23 bases between the two ends. The CDR3 loop spans 16 amino acids.

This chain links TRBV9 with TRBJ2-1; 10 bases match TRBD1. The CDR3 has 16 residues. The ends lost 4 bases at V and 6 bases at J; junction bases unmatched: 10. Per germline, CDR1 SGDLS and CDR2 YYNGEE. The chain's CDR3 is CASSPRPGTGVNEQFF. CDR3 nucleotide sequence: TGTGCCAGCAGCCCGCGTCCGGGGACAGGGGTCAATGAGCAGTTCTTC.

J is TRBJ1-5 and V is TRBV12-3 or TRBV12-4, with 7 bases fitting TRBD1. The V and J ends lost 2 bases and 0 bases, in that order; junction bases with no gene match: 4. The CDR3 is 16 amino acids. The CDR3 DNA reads TGTGCCAGCAGTTTAAGGGGGCTCTATAGCAATCAGCCCCAGCATTTT. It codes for CASSLRGLYSNQPQHF.

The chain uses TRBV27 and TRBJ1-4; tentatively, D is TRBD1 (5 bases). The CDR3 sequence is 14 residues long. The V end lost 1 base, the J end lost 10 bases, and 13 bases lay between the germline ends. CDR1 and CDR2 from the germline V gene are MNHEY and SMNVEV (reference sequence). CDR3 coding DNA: TGTGCCAGCAGTTTATTTGTAGGGGACGGAAAACTGTTTTTT. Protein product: CASSLFVGDGKLFF.

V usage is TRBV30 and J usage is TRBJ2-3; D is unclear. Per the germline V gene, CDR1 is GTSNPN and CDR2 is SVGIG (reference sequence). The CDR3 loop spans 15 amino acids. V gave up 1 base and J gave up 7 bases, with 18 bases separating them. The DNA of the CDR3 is TGTGCCTGGAGTGGAGGACGACTCTTTCGACATACGCAGTATTTT. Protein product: CAWSGGRLFRHTQYF.

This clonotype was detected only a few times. Written as DNA, the CDR3 is TGTGCCAGCAGCCCGGGACCCAAAAACATTCAGTACTTC. It yields the protein CASSPGPKNIQYF. The chain couples TRBV2 to TRBJ2-4; D might be TRBD1 or TRBD2, each matching 5 bases. Germline CDR1 is SNHLY and CDR2 is FYNNEI. The CDR3 has 13 residues. V shed 6 bases and J shed 2 bases, with 8 bases lying between them.